A single T cell receptor (beta chain) is shown here with its context. What it recognizes is unknown. Germline V CDR1 and CDR2: LGHDT, YNNKEL (reference sequence). This CDR3 spans 13 amino acids. V was shortened by 3 bases and J by 3 bases, with 9 bases between the two germline ends. The 5'RACE method, run with constant-segment primers, produced TCR alpha and TCR beta cDNA libraries (carrying sample barcodes and UMIs). TCRdb re-analysed the 5' RACE reads in MiXCR, keeping a single row per CDR3 protein. The sample yields about 140,000 distinct CDR3 sequences, about 6.1% seen once. This sample is drawn from a study of T-cell memory formation after mild COVID-19. Across the whole study: Clusters of TCRs were largely donor specific. Points from the study as a whole: Day 15 to 85 contracting clones showed balanced CD4/CD8; day 15 to 37 expanders favored CD4+. Shrinking CD4+ clones resided mostly in CM and EM, and CD8+ ones in EMRA.

The source material was PBMCs or a T cell subset sorted from them (not recorded which). This receptor was obtained from an adult woman who had mild COVID-19 (a few samples of this study predate the infection). Cell type and time point are not known. The chain recombines TRBV3-1 with TRBJ2-7, with D unclear. For the CDR3, the DNA is TGTGCCAGCAGCCAGTCGGTCGGCTACGAGCAGTACTTC. Residues: CASSQSVGYEQYF.